This T cell receptor beta chain is from a study of vaccination and CD4 T cells after COVID-19. The Oncomine TCR Beta short-read assay sequenced DNA from cultured CD4+ T cells. Using its own MiXCR run on the PCR reads, TCRdb lists one record per CDR3 protein. The table has 15,000 to 20,000 distinct CDR3 sequences, about 46% seen once; the top ten hold around 11%. Treatment described: roughly 11-day PBMC culture with coronavirus spike peptide pools or control peptides (ViraFEST assay). Following expansion of antigen-specific T cells with peptide pools, ViraFEST then sequenced TCRs. Fresh replacement IL-2 medium substituted for half the medium on days 3 and 7. Following a culture period (around eleven days), negative selection was used to isolate CD4+ T cells. The CDR3 has 14 residues. Deletions cut 11 bases from V and 4 bases from J, with 20 bases between. The germline gives CDR1 MNHNS, CDR2 SASEGT. To note about this clonotype: No antigen is known for it.

Notes on the study in general: Of the reactive clones in convalescent patients, a median approximately 86% showed up only post-vaccination.

Input material: CD4+ T cells from blood, cultured in vitro. The V call is TRBV6-1, the J call TRBJ1-2, with D maybe TRBD1 (6 bases). The sequence came from a human donor who had recovered from COVID-19. The CDR3 reads CASRAGEMVYGYTF. The CDR3 DNA sequence: TGTGCCTCGCGGGCAGGGGAAATGGTCTATGGCTACACCTTC.